At least ten counts were recorded for the clone carrying this T cell receptor beta chain. Amplification targeted TCR beta CDR3 regions from RNA transcripts. A first-round RT-PCR of the TCR CDR3 used the HTBI primer set. MiXCR, run by TCRdb on the multiplex PCR reads, gives a single entry per CDR3 protein. The sample includes more than 300,000 distinct CDR3 sequences, approximately 15% of them seen just once. This record comes from a study of T cells in Graves' hyperthyroidism and ophthalmopathy. The CDR3 runs 14 residues. The V and J ends lost 5 bases and 12 bases, in that order; junction bases with no gene match: 13.

The sample taken for sequencing was blood. The rearrangement links TRBV12-3 or TRBV12-4 to TRBJ2-1; 7 nucleotides match TRBD1. The TCR was taken from a woman in her fifties or sixties with Graves' hyperthyroidism. The CDR3 loop is CASSVGPTGVGQFF. The CDR3 nucleotides are TGTGCCAGCAGTGTAGGGCCCACAGGGGTCGGGCAGTTCTTC.